Included here is one T cell receptor (beta chain) sequence, with context. Antigen specificity is unknown. This CDR3 has 13 residues. Trimming shortened V by 5 bases and J by 4 bases, and 6 bases separated the two germline ends. Germline V CDR1 and CDR2: SGHAT, FQNNGV. The entry originates in a study of human T cells and chemical hapten exposure. Background on the study: The sensitizing agent was 2% DPC, placed on roughly 2 cm by roughly 2 cm of upper inner arm skin. Small discrepancies in pooled library volume mainly accounted for the varying TCR yields per sample. Study results and limitations: Healthy people's immune response may differ from that of the donors, who had alopecia.

As to time point: patch test 1, 2 weeks after DPC sensitization. Indicated treatment: therapeutic diphenylcyclopropenone sensitization with weekly scalp DPC. In the source study's methods: Per-sample TCR counts ranged from roughly 23,224 to 750,000, median about 100,000. Each CDR3 protein gets one entry after TCRdb re-called the RACE reads with MiXCR. These V and J calls derive from TCRdb rather than the authors' analysis. The sample lists 95,000 to 130,000 distinct CDR3 sequences; around an eighth were seen once. The TCR comes from a woman between 45 and 60 years old with alopecia areata. Some clones in this sample may be carry-over from other donors' samples. V is TRBV11-2 and J is TRBJ1-6; unclear D gene. The sample consisted of whole blood, taken in connection with sensitization to the hapten diphenylcyclopropenone (DPC). The CDR3, as DNA: TGTGCCAGCAGCGGCGAGTATAATTCACCCCTCCACTTT. This codes for CASSGEYNSPLHF.